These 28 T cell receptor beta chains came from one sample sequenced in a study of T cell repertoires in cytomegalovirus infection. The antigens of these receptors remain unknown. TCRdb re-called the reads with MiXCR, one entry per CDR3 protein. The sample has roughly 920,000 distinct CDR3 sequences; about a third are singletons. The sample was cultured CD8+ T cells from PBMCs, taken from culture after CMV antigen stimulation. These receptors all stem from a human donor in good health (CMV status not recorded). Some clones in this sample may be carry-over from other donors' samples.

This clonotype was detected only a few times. The chain's CDR3 is CASSERGCAGIYEQYV. In DNA, the CDR3 is TGTGCCAGCAGTGAGAGGGGTTGTGCAGGGATCTACGAGCAGTACGTC. The chain links TRBV2 to TRBJ2-7; D tentatively reads TRBD1 or TRBD2 (5 bases each). CDR3 length equals 16 residues. CDR1 is SNHLY, CDR2 FYNNEI, per germline. With 3 bases removed from V and 3 bases from J, the gap between germline ends came to 18 bases.

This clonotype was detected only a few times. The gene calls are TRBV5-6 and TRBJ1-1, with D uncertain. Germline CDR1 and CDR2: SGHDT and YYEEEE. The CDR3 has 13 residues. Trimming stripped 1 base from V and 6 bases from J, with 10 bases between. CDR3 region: CASSLFPLPEAFF. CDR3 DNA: TGTGCCAGCAGCTTGTTCCCGCTCCCTGAAGCTTTCTTT.

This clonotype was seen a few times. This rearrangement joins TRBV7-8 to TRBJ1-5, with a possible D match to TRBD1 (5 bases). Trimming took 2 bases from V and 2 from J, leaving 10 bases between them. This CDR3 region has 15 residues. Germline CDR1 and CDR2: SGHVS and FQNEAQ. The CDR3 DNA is TGTGCCAGCAGCTTATGGGGGGAAGGCAATCAGCCCCAGCATTTT. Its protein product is CASSLWGEGNQPQHF. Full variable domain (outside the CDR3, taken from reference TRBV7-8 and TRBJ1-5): GAGVSQSPRYKVAKRGQDVALRCDPISGHVSLFWYQQALGQGPEFLTYFQNEAQLDKSGLPSDRFFAERPEGSVSTLKIQRTQQEDSAVYLCASSLWGEGNQPQHFGDGTRLSIL.

The CDR3 nucleotides read TGCAGTGCTGCCGGGACAGTGGCCTACGAGCAGTACTTC. This encodes CSAAGTVAYEQYF. The V and J genes are TRBV20-1 and TRBJ2-7; 7 nucleotides line up with TRBD1. The germline V gene encodes CDR1 DFQATT and CDR2 SNEGSKA (reference sequence). CDR3 size: 13 residues. The V gene end was trimmed by 5 bases and the J gene end by 2 bases; junction bases not matched to a gene: 6.

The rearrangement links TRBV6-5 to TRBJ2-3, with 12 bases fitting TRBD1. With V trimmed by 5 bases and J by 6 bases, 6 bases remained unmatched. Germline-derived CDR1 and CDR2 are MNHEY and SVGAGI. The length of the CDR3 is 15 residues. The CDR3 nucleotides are TGTGCCAGCAGTCGGGACAGGGGGCAGGTTGATACGCAGTATTTT. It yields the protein CASSRDRGQVDTQYF.

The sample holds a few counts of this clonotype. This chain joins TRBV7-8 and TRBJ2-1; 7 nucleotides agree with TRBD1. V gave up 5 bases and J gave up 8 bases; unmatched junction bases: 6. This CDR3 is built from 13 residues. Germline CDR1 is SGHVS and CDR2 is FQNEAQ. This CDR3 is CASSIPRGHEQFF. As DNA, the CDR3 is TGTGCCAGCAGCATTCCAAGGGGGCATGAGCAGTTCTTC.

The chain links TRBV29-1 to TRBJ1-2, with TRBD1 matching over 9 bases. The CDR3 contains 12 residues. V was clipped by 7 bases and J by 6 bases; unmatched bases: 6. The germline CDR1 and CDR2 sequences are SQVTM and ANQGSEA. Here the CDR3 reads CSAPQGADGYTF. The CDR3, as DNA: TGCAGCGCCCCACAGGGGGCAGATGGCTACACCTTC. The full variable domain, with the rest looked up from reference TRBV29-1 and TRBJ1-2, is SAVISQKPSRDICQRGTSLTIQCQVDSQVTMMFWYRQQPGQSLTLIATANQGSEATYESGFVIDKFPISRPNLTFSTLTVSNMSPEDSSIYLCSAPQGADGYTFGSGTRLTVV.

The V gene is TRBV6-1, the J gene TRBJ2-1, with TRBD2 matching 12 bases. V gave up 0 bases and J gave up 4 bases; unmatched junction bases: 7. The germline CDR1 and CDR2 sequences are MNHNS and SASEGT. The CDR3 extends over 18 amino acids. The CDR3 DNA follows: TGTGCCAGCAGTGAAGCCGCCCTAGCGGGAGGGACTTACAATGAGCAGTTCTTC. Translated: CASSEAALAGGTYNEQFF.

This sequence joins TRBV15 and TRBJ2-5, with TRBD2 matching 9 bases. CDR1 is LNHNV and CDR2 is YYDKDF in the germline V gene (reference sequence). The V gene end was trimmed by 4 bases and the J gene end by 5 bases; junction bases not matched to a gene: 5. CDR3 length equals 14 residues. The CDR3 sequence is CATSTRGGPETQYF. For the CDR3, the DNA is TGTGCCACCAGCACGCGGGGGGGCCCTGAGACCCAGTACTTC.

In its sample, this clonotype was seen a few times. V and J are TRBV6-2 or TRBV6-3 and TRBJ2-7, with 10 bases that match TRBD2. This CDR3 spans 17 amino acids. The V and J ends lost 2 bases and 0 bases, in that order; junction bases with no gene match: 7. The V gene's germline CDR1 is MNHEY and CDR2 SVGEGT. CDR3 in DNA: TGTGCCAGCAGTTACCATCCGACTAGCGGGTTCTCCTACGAGCAGTACTTC. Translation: CASSYHPTSGFSYEQYF.

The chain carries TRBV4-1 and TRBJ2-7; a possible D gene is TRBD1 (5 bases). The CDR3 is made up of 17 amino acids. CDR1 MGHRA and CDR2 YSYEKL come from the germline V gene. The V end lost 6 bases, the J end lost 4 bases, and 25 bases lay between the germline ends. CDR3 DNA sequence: TGCGCCAGCAGTCCCATAAGGATTGTGACAGCGATTTACGAGCAGTACTTC. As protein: CASSPIRIVTAIYEQYF.

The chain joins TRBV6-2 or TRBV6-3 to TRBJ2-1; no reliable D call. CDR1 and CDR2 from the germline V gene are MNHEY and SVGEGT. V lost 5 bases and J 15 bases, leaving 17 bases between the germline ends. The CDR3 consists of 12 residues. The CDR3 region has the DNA TGTGCCAGCAGTCCGCGGTCTGCCGATCGGTTCTTC. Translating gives CASSPRSADRFF.

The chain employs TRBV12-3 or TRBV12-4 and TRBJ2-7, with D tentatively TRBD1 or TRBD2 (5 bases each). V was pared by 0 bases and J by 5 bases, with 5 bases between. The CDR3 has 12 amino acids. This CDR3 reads CASSLAGDEQYV. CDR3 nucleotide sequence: TGTGCCAGCAGTTTAGCGGGGGACGAGCAGTACGTC.

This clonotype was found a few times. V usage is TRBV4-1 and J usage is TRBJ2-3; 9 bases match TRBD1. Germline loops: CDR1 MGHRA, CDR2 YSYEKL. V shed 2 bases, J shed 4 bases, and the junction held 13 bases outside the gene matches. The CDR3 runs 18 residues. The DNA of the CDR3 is TGCGCCAGCAGCCAACGACGTCCGGGACAGGGAACGGCAGATACGCAGTATTTT. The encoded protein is CASSQRRPGQGTADTQYF.

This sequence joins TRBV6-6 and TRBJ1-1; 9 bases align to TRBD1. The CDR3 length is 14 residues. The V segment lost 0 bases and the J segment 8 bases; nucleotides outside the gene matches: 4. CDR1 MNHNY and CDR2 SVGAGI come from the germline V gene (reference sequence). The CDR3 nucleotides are TGTGCCAGCAGTTACTCGGTGACAGGGGGGGAAGCTTTCTTT. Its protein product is CASSYSVTGGEAFF.

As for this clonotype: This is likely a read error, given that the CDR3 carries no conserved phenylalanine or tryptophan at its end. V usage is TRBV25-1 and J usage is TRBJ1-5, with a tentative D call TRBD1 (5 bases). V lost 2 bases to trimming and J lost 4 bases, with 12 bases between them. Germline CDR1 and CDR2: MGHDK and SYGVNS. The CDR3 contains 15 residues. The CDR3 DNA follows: TGTGCCAGCAGTGAAGAAGGGGTCGGAAATCAGCCCCAGCATTCT. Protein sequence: CASSEEGVGNQPQHS.

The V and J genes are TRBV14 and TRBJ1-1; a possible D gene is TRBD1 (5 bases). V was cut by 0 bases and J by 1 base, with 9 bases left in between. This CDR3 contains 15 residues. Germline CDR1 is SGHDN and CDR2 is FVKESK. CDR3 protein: CASSQDRGKNTEAFF. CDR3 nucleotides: TGTGCCAGCAGCCAAGATCGGGGCAAGAACACTGAAGCTTTCTTT.

The CDR3 loop reads CASSFSTGSAGSRGEKLFF. The CDR3 DNA reads TGTGCCAGCAGCTTTTCCACAGGATCCGCGGGGTCGCGGGGTGAAAAACTGTTTTTT. V gene TRBV13 combines with J gene TRBJ1-4; D may be TRBD1 (5 bases). Germline-derived CDR1 and CDR2 are PRHDT and FYEKMQ (reference sequence). With 3 bases removed from V and 7 bases from J, the gap between germline ends came to 27 bases. The CDR3 totals 19 residues.

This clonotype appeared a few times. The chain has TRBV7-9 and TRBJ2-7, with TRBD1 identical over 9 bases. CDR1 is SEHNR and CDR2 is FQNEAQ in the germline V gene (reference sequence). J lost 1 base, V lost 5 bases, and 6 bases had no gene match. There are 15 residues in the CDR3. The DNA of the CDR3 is TGTGCCAGCAGCCCGGGACAGGGTTGGTCCTACGAGCAGTACGTC. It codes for CASSPGQGWSYEQYV.

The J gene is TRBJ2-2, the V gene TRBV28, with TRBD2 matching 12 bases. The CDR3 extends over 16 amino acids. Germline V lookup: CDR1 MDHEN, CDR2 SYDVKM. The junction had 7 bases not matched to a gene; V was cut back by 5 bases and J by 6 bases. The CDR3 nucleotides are TGTGCCAGCAGTCCCTTACTAGCGGGGGGTCCCGGGGAGCTGTTTTTT. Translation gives CASSPLLAGGPGELFF. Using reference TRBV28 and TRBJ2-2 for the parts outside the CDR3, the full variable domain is DVKVTQSSRYLVKRTGEKVFLECVQDMDHENMFWYRQDPGLGLRLIYFSYDVKMKEKGDIPEGYSVSREKKERFSLILESASTNQTSMYLCASSPLLAGGPGELFFGEGSRLTVL.

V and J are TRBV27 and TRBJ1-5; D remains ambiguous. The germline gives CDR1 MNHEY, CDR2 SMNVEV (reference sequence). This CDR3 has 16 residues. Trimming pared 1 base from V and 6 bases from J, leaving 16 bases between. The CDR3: CASSLYGMRKSQPQHF. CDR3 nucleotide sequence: TGTGCCAGCAGTTTATACGGGATGAGGAAAAGTCAGCCCCAGCATTTT.

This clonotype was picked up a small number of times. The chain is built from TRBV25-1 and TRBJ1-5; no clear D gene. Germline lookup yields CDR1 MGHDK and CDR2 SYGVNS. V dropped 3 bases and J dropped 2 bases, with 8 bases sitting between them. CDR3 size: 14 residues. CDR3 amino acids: CASSDRNGNQPQHF. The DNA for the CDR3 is TGTGCCAGCAGTGACAGAAACGGCAATCAGCCCCAGCATTTT. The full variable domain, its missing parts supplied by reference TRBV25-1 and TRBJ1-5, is EADIYQTPRYLVIGTGKKITLECSQTMGHDKMYWYQQDPGMELHLIHYSYGVNSTEKGDLSSESTVSRIRTEHFPLTLESARPSHTSQYLCASSDRNGNQPQHFGDGTRLSIL.

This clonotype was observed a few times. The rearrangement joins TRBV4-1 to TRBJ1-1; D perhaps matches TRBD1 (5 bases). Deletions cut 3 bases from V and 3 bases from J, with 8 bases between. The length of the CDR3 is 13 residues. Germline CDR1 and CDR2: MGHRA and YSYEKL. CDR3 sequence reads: CASSQGVDTEAFF. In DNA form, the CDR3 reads TGCGCCAGCAGCCAGGGGGTGGACACTGAAGCTTTCTTT.

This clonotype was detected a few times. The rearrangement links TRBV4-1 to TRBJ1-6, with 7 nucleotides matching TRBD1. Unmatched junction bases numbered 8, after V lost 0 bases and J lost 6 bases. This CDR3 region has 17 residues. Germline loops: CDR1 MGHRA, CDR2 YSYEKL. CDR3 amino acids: CASSQDPPGQINSPLHF. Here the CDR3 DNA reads TGCGCCAGCAGCCAAGACCCCCCGGGACAGATTAATTCACCCCTCCACTTT.

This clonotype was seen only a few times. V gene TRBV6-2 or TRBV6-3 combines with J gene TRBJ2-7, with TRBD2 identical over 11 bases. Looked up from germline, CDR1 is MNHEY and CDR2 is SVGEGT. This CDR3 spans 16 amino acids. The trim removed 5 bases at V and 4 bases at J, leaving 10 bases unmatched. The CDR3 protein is CASSPLSGTSGYEQYV. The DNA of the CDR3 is TGTGCCAGCAGTCCCTTATCCGGGACTAGCGGTTACGAGCAGTACGTC.

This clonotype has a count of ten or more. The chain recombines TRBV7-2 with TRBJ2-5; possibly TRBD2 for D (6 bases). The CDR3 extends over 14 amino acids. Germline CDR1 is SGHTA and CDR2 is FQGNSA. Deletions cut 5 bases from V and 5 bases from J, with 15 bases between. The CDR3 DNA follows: TGTGCCAGCAGCCGCTATGGTGGGGGGGAGACCCAGTACTTC. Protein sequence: CASSRYGGGETQYF.

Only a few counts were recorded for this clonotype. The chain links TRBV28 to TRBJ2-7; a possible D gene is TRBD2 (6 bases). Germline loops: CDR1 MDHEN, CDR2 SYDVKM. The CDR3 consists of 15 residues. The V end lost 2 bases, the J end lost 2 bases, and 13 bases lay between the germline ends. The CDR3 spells CASSLGGEAAYEQYV. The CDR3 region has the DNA TGTGCCAGCAGTTTAGGCGGGGAGGCAGCCTACGAGCAGTACGTC.

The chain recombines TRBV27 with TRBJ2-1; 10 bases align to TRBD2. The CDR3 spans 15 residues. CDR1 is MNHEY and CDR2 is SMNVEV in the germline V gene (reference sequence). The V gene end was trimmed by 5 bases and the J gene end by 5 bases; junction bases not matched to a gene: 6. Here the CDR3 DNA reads TGTGCCAGCAGTCTGCTAGCGGGGGAAGACAATGAGCAGTTCTTC. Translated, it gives CASSLLAGEDNEQFF.